This paragraph reports one T cell receptor beta chain. Its antigen is still unknown. The germline V gene has CDR1 SGHRS and CDR2 YFSETQ. With 2 bases clipped from V and 5 bases from J, the junction kept 16 bases outside the gene matches. This CDR3 contains 19 residues. This record comes from a study of cytomegalovirus exposure and HLA in healthy donors. Study-level information: The 666 first-cohort repertoires shared a platform with the approximately 120 validation repertoires, as reported in a later analysis.

The validation cohort, a group of over a hundred subjects, included the donors and was separate from the approximately 650-subject first cohort. Study-level results: Some public TCRs appeared in many individuals, while most sequences were rare. Researchers counted approximately 160 TCR beta chains as cytomegalovirus-associated.

TCRdb's table, derived via immunoSEQ multiplex PCR, lists solely in-frame clones and lacks some. The sample yields roughly 300,000 clones, about nine tenths seen once. Sequencing was carried out using PBMCs. The chain employs TRBV5-1 and TRBJ2-1; 10 bases align to TRBD2. The receptor was derived from a woman in her 30s in good health and CMV-seropositive. The CDR3 nucleotides read TGCGCCAGCAGCTTACCGGGACAGCTTTATCTAGCGGGGGACAATGAGCAGTTCTTC. Translating it yields CASSLPGQLYLAGDNEQFF.